This passage covers 17 T cell receptor beta chains from one sample sequenced in a study of PD-L1 blockade in urothelial cancer. Time point reported: peripheral blood 6 weeks after treatment start. Only in-frame clones appear in the TCRdb table, and some are missing; sequencing was by immunoSEQ multiplex PCR. The repertoire holds under 85,000 clones, with around 90% as singletons. Sequencing used PBMCs, obtained around atezolizumab (anti-PD-L1) treatment. These receptors came from a woman aged 80 or over with urothelial cancer.

The genes are TRBV5-4 and TRBJ1-1; TRBD1 matches at 7 bases. Losses at the gene ends were 1 base for V and 4 bases for J; bases not matched to a gene: 7. Germline V gene sequence: CDR1 SGHNT, CDR2 YYREEE (reference sequence). The CDR3 is 15 residues long. CDR3 coding DNA: TGTGCCAGCAGCTTGCCAGGGGCAGGGGGCACTGAAGCTTTCTTT. Its protein is CASSLPGAGGTEAFF.

The CDR3 loop is CAWERGTSHEQFF. The CDR3 nucleotides read TGTGCCTGGGAGCGGGGGACTAGCCATGAGCAGTTCTTC. This rearrangement joins TRBV30 to TRBJ2-1; 9 bases align to TRBD2. The V segment lost 5 bases and the J segment 8 bases; nucleotides outside the gene matches: 7. CDR1 and CDR2 (germline): GTSNPN, SVGIG (reference sequence). The CDR3 length is 13 residues. Drawing the rest from reference TRBV30 and TRBJ2-1, the complete variable domain is SQTIHQWPATLVQPVGSPLSLECTVEGTSNPNLYWYRQAAGRGLQLLFYSVGIGQISSEVPQNLSASRPQDRQFILSSKKLLLSDSGFYLCAWERGTSHEQFFGPGTRLTVL.

The CDR3 spells CASSFSGRGADTQYF. CDR3 nucleotides: TGCGCCAGCAGCTTTAGCGGGAGAGGTGCAGATACGCAGTATTTT. The chain links TRBV5-1 to TRBJ2-3, with 9 bases lining up with TRBD2. V trimming: 2 bases; J trimming: 4 bases; junction bases outside the gene matches: 5. Germline loops: CDR1 SGHRS, CDR2 YFSETQ. CDR3 size: 15 residues.

This clone was seen once. The J gene is TRBJ2-1, the V gene TRBV2; 8 bases line up with TRBD2. Germline values: CDR1 SNHLY, CDR2 FYNNEI. The length of the CDR3 is 13 residues. With 8 bases clipped from V and 6 bases from J, the junction kept 6 bases outside the gene matches. This CDR3 reads CASSGLAGNEQFF. CDR3 sequence (DNA): TGTGCCAGCTCTGGACTAGCCGGCAATGAGCAGTTCTTC.

This clone was counted once. The CDR3 coding sequence is TGTGCCAGCAGTCGGGACAGCAATGAGCAGTTCTTC. Translating gives CASSRDSNEQFF. V usage is TRBV2 and J usage is TRBJ2-1, with 7 positions matching TRBD1. The V segment lost 5 bases and the J segment 6 bases; nucleotides outside the gene matches: 1. The CDR3 is 12 amino acids. CDR1 and CDR2 from the germline V gene are SNHLY and FYNNEI.

The rearrangement links TRBV7-7 to TRBJ2-7; TRBD1 matches 10 bases. V lost 5 bases, J lost 7 bases, and 5 bases stayed unmatched. CDR1 is SSHAT and CDR2 is FNYEAQ in the germline V gene (reference sequence). The CDR3 has 13 residues. In DNA form, the CDR3 reads TGTGCCAGCAGCCCCGGGACAGGGGATGAGCAGTACTTC. This codes for CASSPGTGDEQYF.

This clone was seen just once. CDR3 region: CASSDGSGLQPQHF. CDR3 sequence (DNA): TGTGCCAGCAGCGATGGTTCAGGGTTGCAGCCCCAGCATTTT. The rearrangement links TRBV2 to TRBJ1-5; weak D call: TRBD1 (5 bases). The V end lost 6 bases, the J end lost 7 bases, and 16 bases lay between the germline ends. The CDR3 is made up of 14 amino acids. Germline V gene lookup returns CDR1 SNHLY and CDR2 FYNNEI.

The genes are TRBV28 and TRBJ2-3; no clear D gene. Germline V CDR1 and CDR2: MDHEN, SYDVKM. Trimming left V 3 bases short and J 4 bases short, with 11 bases between. The CDR3 contains 14 residues. The CDR3 region has the DNA TGTGCCAGCAGTTTTCCTGGTGCGGCAGATACGCAGTATTTT. This encodes CASSFPGAADTQYF.

This clone was found a few times. The V gene is TRBV30, the J gene TRBJ1-1; D ambiguous. Germline CDR1 and CDR2: GTSNPN and SVGIG (reference sequence). V lost 2 bases and J lost 7, with 8 bases in between. The length of the CDR3 is 11 residues. In DNA form, the CDR3 reads TGTGCCTGGAGTTTTTCGAGTGAAGCTTTCTTT. The encoded protein is CAWSFSSEAFF.

This clone occurred a few times. J is TRBJ1-2 and V is TRBV5-4; D is unclear. Germline CDR1 reads SGHNT; CDR2 reads YYREEE (reference sequence). Between the trimmed V and J ends, which lost 3 bases and 14 bases, there was a span of 23 bases. The CDR3 consists of 14 residues. CDR3 sequence: CASSSWTVPSGETF. In DNA form, the CDR3 reads TGTGCCAGCAGCTCATGGACGGTCCCTAGCGGAGAGACCTTC.

The chain carries TRBV19 and TRBJ2-6; D remains ambiguous. Trimming pared 6 bases from V and 0 bases from J, leaving 9 bases between. The CDR3 is made up of 15 amino acids. Germline assignment: CDR1 LNHDA and CDR2 SQIVND (reference sequence). The CDR3, as DNA: TGTGCCAGTAGGGGCGCATCCTCTGGGGCCAACGTCCTGACTTTC. Translating gives CASRGASSGANVLTF.

J is TRBJ2-1 and V is TRBV29-1, with unresolved D. CDR1 is SQVTM, CDR2 ANQGSEA, per germline. This CDR3 has 11 amino acids. CDR3 in DNA: TGCAGTGTAGAAATGCCTATAGAGCAGTTCTTC. It yields the protein CSVEMPIEQFF.

The genes are TRBV19 and TRBJ1-5; D remains ambiguous. This CDR3 region has 13 residues. The V gene's germline CDR1 is LNHDA and CDR2 SQIVND (reference sequence). V gave up 3 bases and J gave up 4 bases, with 7 bases separating them. CDR3 loop: CASSMSGNQPQHF. In nucleotides, the CDR3 is TGTGCCAGTAGTATGTCGGGAAATCAGCCCCAGCATTTT.

The chain is built from TRBV30 and TRBJ1-4, with TRBD1 matching 8 bases. The CDR3 has 13 amino acids. With V trimmed by 6 bases and J by 3 bases, 3 bases remained unmatched. Germline CDR1 GTSNPN, CDR2 SVGIG (reference sequence). The CDR3 sequence is CACSGGSNEKLFF. CDR3 sequence (DNA): TGTGCCTGCTCAGGGGGCTCTAATGAAAAACTGTTTTTT.

V is TRBV19 and J is TRBJ1-2; 9 positions match TRBD1. The CDR3 contains 16 residues. Germline V gene sequence: CDR1 LNHDA, CDR2 SQIVND (reference sequence). After removal of 4 bases from V and 5 bases from J, the junction contained 11 bases not matched to a gene. CDR3 region: CASSSSGTGNLYGYTF. The CDR3 DNA follows: TGTGCCAGTAGTAGCTCCGGGACAGGGAATCTATATGGCTACACCTTC. The entire variable domain, with the rest obtained from reference TRBV19 and TRBJ1-2, is as follows: DGGITQSPKYLFRKEGQNVTLSCEQNLNHDAMYWYRQDPGQGLRLIYYSQIVNDFQKGDIAEGYSVSREKKESFPLTVTSAQKNPTAFYLCASSSSGTGNLYGYTFGSGTRLTVV.

The V call is TRBV19, the J call TRBJ1-4, with 9 nucleotides matching TRBD1. V lost 3 bases and J lost 7; bases outside the gene matches: 6. CDR3 length: 15 residues. Germline V gives CDR1 LNHDA, CDR2 SQIVND (reference sequence). CDR3 residues: CASSITGTGSEKLFF. The CDR3 DNA is TGTGCCAGTAGTATCACCGGGACAGGGAGTGAAAAACTGTTTTTT.

The chain carries TRBV5-6 and TRBJ1-2, with D tentatively TRBD1 (5 bases). The germline V and J ends were trimmed by 4 bases and 4 bases, with 14 bases remaining between them. CDR1 and CDR2 from the germline V gene are SGHDT and YYEEEE. The CDR3 is 14 residues long. CDR3 in DNA: TGTGCCAGCAGCCTCCGAGGCGGGGGCTATGGCTACACCTTC. Translation: CASSLRGGGYGYTF.